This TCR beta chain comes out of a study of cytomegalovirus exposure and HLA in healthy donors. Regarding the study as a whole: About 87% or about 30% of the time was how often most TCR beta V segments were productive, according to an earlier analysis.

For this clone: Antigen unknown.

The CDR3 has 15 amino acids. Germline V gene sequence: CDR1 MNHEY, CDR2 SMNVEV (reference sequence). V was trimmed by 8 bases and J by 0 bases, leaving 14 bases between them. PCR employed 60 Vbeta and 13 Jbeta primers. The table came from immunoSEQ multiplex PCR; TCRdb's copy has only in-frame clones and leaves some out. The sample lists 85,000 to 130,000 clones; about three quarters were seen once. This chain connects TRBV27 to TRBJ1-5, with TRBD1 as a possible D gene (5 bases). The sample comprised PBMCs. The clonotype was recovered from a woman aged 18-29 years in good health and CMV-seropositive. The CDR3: CASGGAGRSNQPQHF. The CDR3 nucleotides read TGTGCCAGCGGGGGAGCGGGCCGTAGCAATCAGCCCCAGCATTTT.